These 18 T cell receptor beta chains were sequenced from one sample in a study of breast tumors, draining lymph nodes, adjacent tissues. TCRdb recomputed calls from the multiplex PCR reads with MiXCR, one row per CDR3 protein. The sample contains approximately 90,000 distinct CDR3 sequences, around 29% of which appear only once. Samples came from axillary lymph nodes draining the breast cancer. The sequencing input was axillary lymph node tissue. These receptors came from a female donor with breast cancer. Some clones in this sample may be carry-over from other donors' samples.

Note on this clonotype: A much larger clone differs by one base, so this may be a read error. This rearrangement joins TRBV5-1 to TRBJ2-5; D is perhaps TRBD2 (6 bases). The V gene's germline CDR1 is SGHRS and CDR2 YFSETQ. The CDR3 covers 12 residues. The CDR3 protein is CASSQRRETHYF. In DNA form, the CDR3 reads TGCGCCAGCAGCCAACGGAGGGAGACCCACTACTTC.

This clonotype was seen only a few times. The rearrangement links TRBV7-2 to TRBJ1-1; D is uncertain. Trimming took 1 base from V and 11 from J, leaving 8 bases between them. This CDR3 has 11 amino acids. Germline-derived CDR1 and CDR2 are SGHTA and FQGNSA. The CDR3 DNA reads as TGTGCCAGCAGCTTAGAGTTTGGGGCTTTCTTT. Residues: CASSLEFGAFF.

With respect to this clonotype: The junction does not match germline at one end; this may be a read error. The V gene is TRBV7-3, the J gene TRBJ2-3; 8 bases align to TRBD2. The germline CDR1 and CDR2 sequences are SGHTA and FQGTGA. The CDR3 length is 14 residues. The CDR3 here is CASGLTSAKDTQYF. CDR3 DNA sequence: TGTGCCAGCGGCTTGACTAGCGCTAAAGATACGCAATATTTT.

This clonotype was counted at least ten times. This chain connects TRBV7-2 to TRBJ1-2, with D unclear. V gave up 1 base and J gave up 6 bases, with 12 bases separating them. CDR3 length: 14 residues. Germline CDR1 and CDR2: SGHTA and FQGNSA. The CDR3 sequence: CASSLVSGPHGYTF. CDR3 bases: TGTGCCAGCAGCTTAGTATCGGGCCCTCATGGCTACACCTTC.

The chain recombines TRBV20-1 with TRBJ1-1, with D tentatively TRBD1 (5 bases). The CDR3 loop spans 12 amino acids. With 2 bases removed from V and 5 bases from J, the gap between germline ends came to 9 bases. Germline loops: CDR1 DFQATT, CDR2 SNEGSKA (reference sequence). The CDR3 sequence: CSARRGGTEAFF. CDR3 in DNA: TGCAGTGCTAGAAGGGGTGGAACTGAAGCTTTCTTT.

This clonotype was seen at least ten times. This sequence joins TRBV2 and TRBJ2-4; TRBD1 matches at 7 bases. The V gene's germline CDR1 is SNHLY and CDR2 FYNNEI. The ends lost 9 bases at V and 3 bases at J; junction bases unmatched: 8. CDR3 length: 14 residues. The CDR3 sequence: CARSLGQNKNIQYF. CDR3 nucleotide sequence: TGTGCCAGGTCGTTGGGACAGAACAAAAACATTCAGTACTTC.

This clonotype was seen many times. V and J are TRBV5-1 and TRBJ2-1; D might be TRBD1 (6 bases). V was cut by 0 bases and J by 5 bases, with 12 bases left in between. The CDR3 is 15 amino acids. The germline V gene has CDR1 SGHRS and CDR2 YFSETQ. CDR3 loop: CASSLVTGLDNEQFF. The CDR3 DNA is TGCGCCAGCAGCTTGGTTACAGGGTTGGACAATGAGCAGTTCTTC. The variable domain in full, with the rest retrieved from reference TRBV5-1 and TRBJ2-1, is KAGVTQTPRYLIKTRGQQVTLSCSPISGHRSVSWYQQTPGQGLQFLFEYFSETQRNKGNFPGRFSGRQFSNSRSEMNVSTLELGDSALYLCASSLVTGLDNEQFFGPGTRLTVL.

V is TRBV5-5 and J is TRBJ2-7; 12 positions agree with TRBD2. The CDR3 covers 16 residues. In germline, CDR1 is SGHKS, CDR2 YYEKEE (reference sequence). Trimming took 3 bases from V and 5 from J; bases not matched to a gene: 9. The CDR3 loop is CASSSGLAGWSNEQYF. The DNA for the CDR3 is TGTGCCAGCAGCTCCGGACTAGCGGGGTGGAGCAACGAGCAGTACTTC.

This clonotype is a singleton in its sample. Here the CDR3 DNA reads TGTGCCAGCACCCTAAGCTACGGACCCTACGAGCAGTACTTC. It translates to CASTLSYGPYEQYF. The chain combines TRBV7-9 with TRBJ2-7; D is uncertain. Germline V gene data show CDR1 as SEHNR and CDR2 as FQNEAQ (reference sequence). This CDR3 has 14 amino acids. Deletions cut 7 bases from V and 2 bases from J, with 15 bases between.

This clonotype was picked up many times. CDR3 amino acids: CSARARPSTGSSYNEQFF. CDR3 in DNA: TGCAGTGCTAGAGCTAGACCGAGTACAGGGAGCTCCTACAATGAGCAGTTCTTC. V usage is TRBV20-1 and J usage is TRBJ2-1, with a weak D call TRBD1 (6 bases). CDR3 length: 18 residues. V was cut by 1 base and J by 0 bases, with 19 bases left in between. Germline loops: CDR1 DFQATT, CDR2 SNEGSKA (reference sequence).

This clonotype was seen at least ten times. The chain links TRBV15 to TRBJ2-3; TRBD1 matches 7 bases. Germline V gives CDR1 LNHNV, CDR2 YYDKDF (reference sequence). J lost 5 bases, V lost 1 base, and 9 bases had no gene match. The CDR3 loop spans 16 amino acids. The CDR3 loop reads CATSRAGTASGDTQYF. The CDR3 DNA follows: TGTGCCACCAGCAGAGCCGGGACAGCATCCGGAGATACGCAGTATTTT.

This clonotype was picked up many times. The chain combines TRBV5-1 with TRBJ2-7; D gene uncertain. Germline V CDR1 and CDR2: SGHRS, YFSETQ. The V end lost 0 bases, the J end lost 3 bases, and 10 bases lay between the germline ends. This CDR3 is built from 14 residues. CDR3 DNA: TGCGCCAGCAGCTTGGATGGCACACACTACGAGCAGTACTTC. It specifies CASSLDGTHYEQYF.

This clonotype was recorded at least ten times. The rearrangement links TRBV5-1 to TRBJ1-2; TRBD1 might be the D (5 bases). CDR3 length: 14 amino acids. V lost 2 bases and J 4 bases, leaving 12 bases between the germline ends. Germline assignment: CDR1 SGHRS and CDR2 YFSETQ. CDR3 amino acids: CASSFTDSRYGYTF. Here the CDR3 DNA reads TGCGCCAGCAGCTTCACCGACAGCCGCTATGGCTACACCTTC.

Many counts were recorded for this clonotype. The genes are TRBV7-2 and TRBJ2-1; 12 nucleotides align to TRBD2. This CDR3 contains 18 residues. J was trimmed by 6 bases and V by 2 bases; bases with no gene match: 11. Germline assignment: CDR1 SGHTA and CDR2 FQGNSA. The CDR3 sequence: CASSLPRLAGESGNEQFF. In nucleotides, the CDR3 is TGTGCCAGCAGCTTACCTCGACTAGCGGGAGAAAGCGGCAATGAGCAGTTCTTC.

This clonotype was seen repeatedly, ten times or more. The rearrangement uses TRBV12-3 or TRBV12-4 and TRBJ1-5; 8 nucleotides match TRBD1. CDR3 size: 15 residues. V lost 5 bases and J lost 3; bases outside the gene matches: 6. The CDR3 DNA reads as TGTGCCAGCAGTCTCGGACAGGGTGACAATCAGCCCCAGCATTTT. Its protein is CASSLGQGDNQPQHF.

This clonotype was recorded many times. V usage is TRBV5-1 and J usage is TRBJ2-5; D unclear. Per the germline V gene, CDR1 is SGHRS and CDR2 is YFSETQ. The CDR3 spans 14 residues. Trimming cost V 4 bases and J 5 bases, with 15 bases left between them. CDR3 loop: CASSPTHLWETQYF. The CDR3 coding sequence is TGCGCCAGCAGCCCGACACACCTCTGGGAGACCCAGTACTTC.

As to this clonotype: A read error is likely, as this CDR3 ends without the conserved phenylalanine or tryptophan. This chain uses TRBV4-1 with TRBJ2-3; 9 nucleotides line up with TRBD2. The V gene's germline CDR1 is MGHRA and CDR2 YSYEKL. V shed 0 bases, J shed 0 bases, and the junction held 4 bases outside the gene matches. This CDR3 region has 17 residues. CDR3 coding DNA: TGCGCCAGCAGCCAAGATGCTAGCGGGATAAGCACAGATACGCAGTATCCT. It translates to CASSQDASGISTDTQYP.

There are many counts of this clonotype. Possible read error: a much larger clone is one base away. Given the absence of the conserved phenylalanine or tryptophan at the CDR3 end, a read error is likely. The genes are TRBV7-8 and TRBJ2-2, with 10 bases that match TRBD2. Trimming at V came to 2 bases and at J to 7 bases, leaving 16 bases not matched to a gene. The CDR3 totals 19 residues. From germline, CDR1 is SGHVS and CDR2 FQNEAQ. CDR3 region: CASSLSHVASGSRVGELFL. The CDR3 nucleotides are TGTGCCAGCAGCTTAAGTCATGTGGCTAGCGGGAGTAGGGTCGGGGAGCTGTTTCTT.